The TCR beta chain described here comes from a study of OX40 agonist ivuxolimab in advanced cancers. The data were produced by immunoSEQ multiplex PCR, yet TCRdb's version contains in-frame clones alone and is incomplete. The data hold fewer than 65,000 clones, with 70% to 90% observed a single time. This clone came up a few times. The germline V gene encodes CDR1 KGHSH and CDR2 LQKENI. The CDR3 covers 13 residues. The V and J ends lost 6 bases and 8 bases respectively, with 16 bases between them. Sequencing used CD4+ or CD8+ T cells sorted from blood, obtained in a trial of the OX40 agonist ivuxolimab. The rearrangement uses TRBV18 and TRBJ1-2, with D possibly matching TRBD1 (6 bases). The source is an adult with an advanced solid tumor such as melanoma, head and neck, liver or kidney cancer. For the CDR3, the DNA is TGTGCCAGCTCTCGTCCACAGGGAAACGGCTACACCTTC. It codes for CASSRPQGNGYTF.